A single sample is the source of the 27 T cell receptor beta chains below, sequenced in a study of neurological immune-mediated disorders. As to time point: longitudinal time-point 1 (baseline). TCRdb reanalysed the 5' RACE reads using MiXCR and keeps one entry per CDR3 protein. The sample includes around 60,000 distinct CDR3 sequences, about 10% of them seen just once. Sequenced sample: PBMCs. These receptors were taken from a male donor with HTLV-1-associated myelopathy (HAM/TSP).

This clonotype has ten or more counts. V gene TRBV4-3 combines with J gene TRBJ2-5; tentative D call: TRBD1 (6 bases). The V gene lost 4 bases and the J gene lost 5 bases, with 11 bases spanning the gap. There are 13 residues in the CDR3. CDR1 and CDR2 from the germline V gene are LGHNA and YSLEER. The CDR3 DNA reads TGCGCCAGCAGCCTCGACAGGCGGGAGACCCAGTACTTC. Translating gives CASSLDRRETQYF.

This clonotype was observed at least ten times. The chain has TRBV9 and TRBJ1-5; 9 positions match TRBD1. V gave up 5 bases and J gave up 6 bases; unmatched junction bases: 15. CDR1 and CDR2 (germline): SGDLS, YYNGEE. The CDR3 is 17 amino acids. The CDR3 DNA is TGTGCCAGCAGGCAAATTCCGGGACAGGGTGTTCGTCAGCCCCAGCATTTT. This translates into CASRQIPGQGVRQPQHF.

V usage is TRBV10-3 and J usage is TRBJ2-7; D not resolved. Deletions cut 3 bases from V and 2 bases from J, with 14 bases between. CDR3 size: 15 residues. Germline CDR1 and CDR2: ENHRY and SYGVKD. The DNA for the CDR3 is TGTGCCATCAGTGATAGTATAGACAAGACCTACGAGCAGTACTTC. Residues: CAISDSIDKTYEQYF.

This clonotype came up many times. The rearrangement links TRBV7-9 to TRBJ1-2; possibly TRBD1 for D (6 bases). The CDR3 totals 12 residues. V was shortened by 5 bases and J by 12 bases, with 16 bases between the two germline ends. Germline V gene data show CDR1 as SEHNR and CDR2 as FQNEAQ (reference sequence). The CDR3 loop is CASSHGQYLDTF. The CDR3, as DNA: TGTGCCAGCAGCCACGGACAGTATTTGGACACCTTC.

There are many counts of this clonotype. The V gene is TRBV20-1, the J gene TRBJ1-3; D is perhaps TRBD1 (5 bases). V was trimmed by 6 bases and J by 0 bases, leaving 12 bases between them. CDR3 length equals 14 residues. Germline values: CDR1 DFQATT, CDR2 SNEGSKA (reference sequence). The CDR3 bases are TGCAGTGCGGAGGGACGGGACTCTGGAAACACCATATATTTT. Its protein product is CSAEGRDSGNTIYF.

This clonotype was seen at least ten times. A read error may explain this, as a much larger clone is one base away. The chain combines TRBV10-3 with TRBJ2-3, with a possible D match to TRBD1 (7 bases). The CDR3 is made up of 14 amino acids. Germline-derived CDR1 and CDR2 are ENHRY and SYGVKD. The CDR3 spells CVIRGGTATDTQYF. CDR3 DNA sequence: TGTGTCATCAGAGGAGGGACAGCCACAGATACGCAGTATTTT.

V is TRBV27 and J is TRBJ2-5; possible D gene TRBD2, 6 bases. The V end was cut by 7 bases, the J end by 7 bases, with 19 bases between. In germline, CDR1 is MNHEY, CDR2 SMNVEV (reference sequence). The CDR3 runs to 14 residues. The CDR3 is CASKRDSTLRTQYF. The CDR3 DNA sequence: TGTGCCAGCAAACGGGACTCCACCTTGCGGACCCAGTACTTC.

This clonotype was seen many times. V is TRBV7-2 and J is TRBJ2-5, with D tentatively TRBD2 (6 bases). Germline V gene sequence: CDR1 SGHTA, CDR2 FQGNSA. The CDR3 is 14 residues long. V dropped 2 bases and J dropped 3 bases, with 10 bases sitting between them. The CDR3 sequence: CASSLFGGEETQYF. CDR3 sequence (DNA): TGTGCCAGCAGCTTATTTGGAGGGGAAGAGACCCAGTACTTC.

This clonotype was seen ten or more times. V is TRBV5-1 and J is TRBJ2-2; a possible D gene is TRBD2 (6 bases). V shed 4 bases and J shed 0 bases, with 10 bases lying between them. The CDR3 sequence is 15 residues long. Germline CDR1 is SGHRS and CDR2 is YFSETQ. CDR3 sequence reads: CASSTGLTNTGELFF. The DNA for the CDR3 is TGCGCCAGCAGCACCGGACTAACGAACACCGGGGAGCTGTTTTTT.

This clonotype occurred many times. In DNA form, the CDR3 reads TGTGCCAGCAGTTCCCAGGGTTACAATGAGCAGTTCTTC. Translating gives CASSSQGYNEQFF. The rearrangement joins TRBV27 to TRBJ2-1, with D tentatively TRBD1 (5 bases). The CDR3 consists of 13 residues. V lost 4 bases and J lost 4, with 8 bases in between. Germline CDR1 and CDR2: MNHEY and SMNVEV (reference sequence).

This clonotype has just one count. With a much larger clone just one base away, this may be a read error. The chain recombines TRBV5-1 with TRBJ2-1, with TRBD2 matching over 10 bases. CDR1 and CDR2 (germline): SGHRS, YFSETQ. This CDR3 spans 16 amino acids. CDR3 protein: CASSLAPSGGYNEKFF. The CDR3 coding sequence is TGCGCCAGCAGCTTGGCCCCTAGCGGGGGATACAATGAGAAGTTCTTC.

In its sample, this clonotype was seen many times. This chain connects TRBV20-1 to TRBJ2-2; D is uncertain. Germline V gene data show CDR1 as DFQATT and CDR2 as SNEGSKA (reference sequence). V was shortened by 0 bases and J by 4 bases, with 12 bases between the two germline ends. The CDR3 sequence is 15 residues long. CDR3: CSARDLTLTTGELFF. The CDR3 nucleotides read TGCAGTGCTAGAGATCTTACACTTACCACCGGGGAGCTGTTTTTT.

This clonotype was detected ten times or more. The chain carries TRBV4-3 and TRBJ1-2; weak D call: TRBD1 (6 bases). The CDR3 is 17 amino acids. The germline gives CDR1 LGHNA, CDR2 YSLEER. V was clipped by 0 bases and J by 8 bases, with 22 bases between them. For the CDR3, the DNA is TGCGCCAGCAGCCAAGAGGACCGCCTGGGGGGGCGCGGGGGCTACACCTTC. Residues: CASSQEDRLGGRGGYTF.

This rearrangement joins TRBV4-2 to TRBJ2-7; 10 bases are a match to TRBD1. After removal of 0 bases from V and 5 bases from J, the junction contained 10 bases not matched to a gene. From germline, CDR1 is LGHNA and CDR2 YNFKEQ. The CDR3 is 17 residues long. CDR3 DNA sequence: TGTGCCAGCAGCCAAGATCCCGGACAGGGGGAACTGGACGAGCAGTACTTC. Translated: CASSQDPGQGELDEQYF.

Turning to this clonotype: Compared with germline, one end of the junction differs, possibly owing to a read error. J is TRBJ2-7 and V is TRBV10-3; 11 bases match TRBD2. CDR3 length: 14 residues. In germline, CDR1 is ENHRY, CDR2 SYGVKD. DNA of the CDR3: TGTGCCATCAGCTTACTAGCGGGGGACCACGAGCGGTACTTT. It codes for CAISLLAGDHERYF.

Ten or more counts support this clonotype. The gene calls are TRBV28 and TRBJ2-5; unclear D gene. V dropped 3 bases and J dropped 10 bases, with 9 bases sitting between them. This CDR3 has 11 amino acids. Germline CDR1 MDHEN, CDR2 SYDVKM. In DNA, the CDR3 is TGTGCCAGCAGTTTTGGTATCAGCCAGTACTTC. Translating it yields CASSFGISQYF.

There are many counts of this clonotype. The chain carries TRBV6-1 and TRBJ1-1; no definite D call. Germline V gene data show CDR1 as MNHNS and CDR2 as SASEGT. The length of the CDR3 is 14 residues. V was pared by 4 bases and J by 5 bases, with 14 bases between. The CDR3 sequence: CASSGGSLGTEAFF. Written as DNA, the CDR3 is TGTGCCAGCAGTGGGGGAAGTCTAGGTACTGAAGCTTTCTTT.

This clonotype was seen ten or more times. The rearrangement links TRBV5-1 to TRBJ2-2, with unresolved D. V shed 3 bases and J shed 0 bases, with 3 bases lying between them. This CDR3 is 13 amino acids long. Germline CDR1 SGHRS, CDR2 YFSETQ. CDR3 nucleotide sequence: TGCGCCAGCAGCTCCACGAACACCGGGGAGCTGTTTTTT. This translates into CASSSTNTGELFF. Supplemented by reference TRBV5-1 and TRBJ2-2, the full variable domain reads KAGVTQTPRYLIKTRGQQVTLSCSPISGHRSVSWYQQTPGQGLQFLFEYFSETQRNKGNFPGRFSGRQFSNSRSEMNVSTLELGDSALYLCASSSTNTGELFFGEGSRLTVL.

This clonotype has a count of ten or more. This chain joins TRBV4-1 and TRBJ2-7; D is possibly TRBD2 (5 bases). Germline assignment: CDR1 MGHRA and CDR2 YSYEKL. The CDR3 runs to 16 residues. V lost 0 bases and J lost 3, with 15 bases in between. The CDR3 DNA reads TGCGCCAGCAGCCAAGATGGGTCGGGATGGAGCTACGAGCAGTACTTC. Translated, it gives CASSQDGSGWSYEQYF.

This clonotype was recorded many times. The rearrangement links TRBV20-1 to TRBJ2-4; D is possibly TRBD1 (5 bases). This CDR3 comprises 16 residues. The germline V gene has CDR1 DFQATT and CDR2 SNEGSKA (reference sequence). V was clipped by 0 bases and J by 0 bases, with 12 bases between them. The CDR3 DNA is TGCAGTGCTAGAGATTTAGGGGCACTAGCCAAAAACATTCAGTACTTC. This gives the protein CSARDLGALAKNIQYF.

This clonotype was detected ten times or more. The chain is built from TRBV7-9 and TRBJ1-2, with D possibly matching TRBD1 (5 bases). Trimming took off 4 bases at V and 4 bases at J, with 16 bases between the two ends. Per the germline V gene, CDR1 is SEHNR and CDR2 is FQNEAQ (reference sequence). There are 15 residues in the CDR3. CDR3 protein: CASSSYEGRFYGYTF. CDR3 sequence (DNA): TGTGCCAGCAGCTCGTACGAGGGGCGGTTCTATGGCTACACCTTC.

In this sample, this clonotype turned up many times. The genes are TRBV28 and TRBJ2-7, with TRBD1 matching 7 bases. This CDR3 has 15 residues. Per the germline V gene, CDR1 is MDHEN and CDR2 is SYDVKM. With V trimmed by 6 bases and J by 1 base, 9 bases remained unmatched. CDR3 residues: CASRTTGESSYEQYF. CDR3 bases: TGTGCCAGCAGAACAACAGGGGAGAGTTCCTACGAGCAGTACTTC.

This clonotype was seen many times. The chain uses TRBV5-1 and TRBJ1-4; D gene uncertain. Trimming took 2 bases from V and 3 from J, leaving 11 bases between them. The germline V gene has CDR1 SGHRS and CDR2 YFSETQ. CDR3 size: 15 residues. CDR3 amino acids: CASSFSSNSNEKLFF. DNA of the CDR3: TGCGCCAGCAGCTTTTCAAGCAACTCTAATGAAAAACTGTTTTTT.

Ten or more counts support this clonotype. This sequence may be a read error, since a much larger clone differs from it by one base. Here the CDR3 DNA reads TGTGCCAACAGGCCAGGGACAGGGAGCACCGGGGAGCTGTTTTTT. The encoded protein is CANRPGTGSTGELFF. This chain joins TRBV5-5 and TRBJ2-2, with TRBD1 matching over 9 bases. CDR1 and CDR2 from the germline V gene are SGHKS and YYEKEE (reference sequence). Trimming removed 9 bases from V and 4 bases from J; junction bases left unmatched: 10. The CDR3 runs 15 residues.

There are many counts of this clonotype. The rearrangement joins TRBV6-4 to TRBJ2-1; TRBD2 might be the D (6 bases). This CDR3 is 16 amino acids long. The V end was cut by 3 bases, the J end by 7 bases, with 19 bases between. CDR1 is MRHNA, CDR2 SNTAGT, per germline. CDR3 bases: TGTGCCAGCAGTGAAGGGGACTCGCGGGGTGGTAATGAGCAGTTCTTC. Protein product: CASSEGDSRGGNEQFF.

This clonotype was observed at least ten times. The chain combines TRBV7-9 with TRBJ1-1, with 9 bases aligning to TRBD1. Germline loops: CDR1 SEHNR, CDR2 FQNEAQ (reference sequence). The ends lost 1 base at V and 4 bases at J; junction bases unmatched: 4. The CDR3 has 15 amino acids. In DNA, the CDR3 is TGTGCCAGCAGCTTAGGGACAGGGGCAGTCACTGAAGCTTTCTTT. Its translation: CASSLGTGAVTEAFF.

The CDR3 region has the DNA TGTGCCACCAGCGAGGAGCGGGGGGCATACTACGAGCAGTACTTC. Translation: CATSEERGAYYEQYF. This chain uses TRBV15 with TRBJ2-7, with 9 bases fitting TRBD2. Germline V gene sequence: CDR1 LNHNV, CDR2 YYDKDF (reference sequence). The CDR3 sequence is 15 residues long. The trim removed 5 bases at V and 3 bases at J, leaving 8 bases unmatched.